This T cell receptor beta chain is from a study of early T cells in non-severe SARS-CoV-2 infection. Trimming left V 5 bases short and J 7 bases short, with 15 bases between. Germline loops: CDR1 SGHTA, CDR2 FQGNSA. This CDR3 comprises 14 residues. Attached unique molecular identifiers marked individual cDNA molecules. A single record per CDR3 protein comes from TCRdb applying MiXCR to the 5' RACE reads. The table includes about 57,000 distinct CDR3 sequences, roughly a tenth detected once. Study findings and constraints: Matches to VDJdb favored anti-spike CD8 responses and missed private and CD4 specificities.

Remarks on this clonotype: Its antigen is unknown. Since a much larger clone is just one base distant, this may be a read error.

The material sequenced was whole blood. The rearrangement uses TRBV7-2 and TRBJ2-1; D ambiguous. This TCR was sampled from an adult who was a healthcare worker with PCR-confirmed SARS-CoV-2 infection or an uninfected control (not recorded which). In DNA form, the CDR3 reads TGTGCCAGCAGCCTATGGGCAGGTCCGAATGAGCAGTTCTTC. Its translation: CASSLWAGPNEQFF.